This TCR beta chain was profiled in a study of T cell responses to AZD1222 COVID-19 vaccine. The wider study: Analysis merged second doses at about 4 or about 12 weeks.

This table comes from immunoSEQ multiplex PCR, and its TCRdb copy is limited to in-frame clones, with some not included. Found here are about 100,000 clones, about four fifths of them singletons; the top ten hold approximately 17%. The sequence came from an adult in good health. The input for sequencing was peripheral blood, taken on day 0 of AZD1222 vaccination.

CDR3 coding DNA: TGTGCCAGCAGTAAAGGGGGGTCCTACGAGCAGTACTTC. Protein sequence: CASSKGGSYEQYF. The rearrangement links TRBV5-5 to TRBJ2-7; either TRBD1 or TRBD2 may fit D (6 bases each). Germline-derived CDR1 and CDR2 are SGHKS and YYEKEE (reference sequence). V was pared by 5 bases and J by 1 base, with 10 bases between. CDR3 length equals 13 residues.